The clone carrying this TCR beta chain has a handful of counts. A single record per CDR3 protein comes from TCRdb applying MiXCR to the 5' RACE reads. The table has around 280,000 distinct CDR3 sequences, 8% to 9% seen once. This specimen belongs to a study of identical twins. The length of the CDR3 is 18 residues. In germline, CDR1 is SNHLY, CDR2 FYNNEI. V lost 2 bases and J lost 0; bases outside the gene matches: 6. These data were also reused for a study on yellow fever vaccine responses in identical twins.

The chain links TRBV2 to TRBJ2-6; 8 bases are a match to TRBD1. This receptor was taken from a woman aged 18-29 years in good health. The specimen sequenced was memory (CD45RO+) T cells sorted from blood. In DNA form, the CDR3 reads TGTGCCAGCAGTGAACGGACAGGGAGAAGCTCTGGGGCCAACGTCCTGACTTTC. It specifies CASSERTGRSSGANVLTF.